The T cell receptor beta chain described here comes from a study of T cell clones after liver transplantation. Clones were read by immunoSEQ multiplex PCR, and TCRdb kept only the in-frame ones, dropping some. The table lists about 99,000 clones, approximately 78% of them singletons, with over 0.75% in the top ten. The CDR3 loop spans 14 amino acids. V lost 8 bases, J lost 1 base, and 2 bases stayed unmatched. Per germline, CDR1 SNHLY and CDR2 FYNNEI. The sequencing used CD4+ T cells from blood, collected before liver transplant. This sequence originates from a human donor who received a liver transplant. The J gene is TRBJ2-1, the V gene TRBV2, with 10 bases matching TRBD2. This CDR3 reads CASLAGVSYNEQFF. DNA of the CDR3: TGTGCCAGCCTAGCGGGGGTTTCCTACAATGAGCAGTTCTTC. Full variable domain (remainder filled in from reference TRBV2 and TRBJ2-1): EPEVTQTPSHQVTQMGQEVILRCVPISNHLYFYWYRQILGQKVEFLVSFYNNEISEKSEIFDDQFSVERPDGSNFTLKIRSTKLEDSAMYFCASLAGVSYNEQFFGPGTRLTVL.